What follows are 30 T cell receptor beta chains derived from one specimen sequenced in a study of CD8 T cells in ankylosing spondylitis. TCRdb re-called the 5' RACE reads through MiXCR, storing one row per CDR3 protein. The table has about 230,000 distinct CDR3 sequences, roughly 8.2% seen once. Sequencing was carried out using blood, either unsorted or a sorted T cell fraction (not recorded which). Receptors originate from a female donor with ankylosing spondylitis or in good health (not recorded which).

Regarding this clonotype: A single base separates this from a much larger clone, so it may be a read error. The rearrangement links TRBV20-1 to TRBJ2-3, with D perhaps matching TRBD2 (5 bases). V lost 3 bases, J lost 2 bases, and 15 bases lay in between. Germline V gene sequence: CDR1 DFQATT, CDR2 SNEGSKA (reference sequence). The CDR3 consists of 15 residues. CDR3 DNA: TGCAGTGCTAGTGGCACGGAGGCGTTCACAGATACGCAGTATTTT. It codes for CSASGTEAFTDTQYF.

This clonotype was seen at least ten times. The genes are TRBV20-1 and TRBJ1-5; D might be TRBD1 (6 bases). V dropped 2 bases and J dropped 1 base, with 15 bases sitting between them. The CDR3 totals 16 residues. Germline V gene sequence: CDR1 DFQATT, CDR2 SNEGSKA (reference sequence). CDR3 sequence: CSARLPLTGSNQPQHF. In DNA, the CDR3 is TGCAGTGCTAGACTACCTCTCACAGGGAGCAATCAGCCCCAGCATTTT.

Many counts were recorded for this clonotype. The chain recombines TRBV29-1 with TRBJ2-1; 8 nucleotides agree with TRBD1. CDR3 length equals 13 residues. Germline loops: CDR1 SQVTM, CDR2 ANQGSEA. Trimming removed 7 bases from V and 10 bases from J; junction bases left unmatched: 12. DNA for the CDR3: TGCAGCGCTTCGGGACAGGTGGGGAGCGAGCAGTTCTTC. This translates into CSASGQVGSEQFF.

This clonotype was counted at least ten times. The V and J genes are TRBV6-5 and TRBJ2-7; TRBD2 aligns across 10 bases. Germline values: CDR1 MNHEY, CDR2 SVGAGI. Trimming took 6 bases from V and 7 from J; bases not matched to a gene: 12. This CDR3 is 15 amino acids long. Here the CDR3 reads CASSSGAGGNVEQYF. The CDR3, as DNA: TGTGCCAGCAGCTCCGGAGCGGGAGGGAATGTAGAGCAGTACTTC.

This clonotype has ten or more counts. The chain employs TRBV5-1 and TRBJ1-1, with TRBD1 identical over 12 bases. After removal of 4 bases from V and 7 bases from J, the junction contained 5 bases not matched to a gene. CDR3 length equals 14 residues. Germline values: CDR1 SGHRS, CDR2 YFSETQ. The CDR3 loop is CASSPGTGGDEAFF. The CDR3 DNA reads as TGCGCCAGCAGCCCTGGGACAGGGGGCGATGAAGCTTTCTTT.

This clonotype showed up many times. This chain connects TRBV12-3 or TRBV12-4 to TRBJ1-2; D uncertain. CDR3 length: 12 amino acids. Deletions cut 3 bases from V and 10 bases from J, with 12 bases between. In DNA, the CDR3 is TGTGCCAGCAGTTTTACAGCTTCTAACTACACCTTC. Protein: CASSFTASNYTF.

This clonotype was observed at least ten times. The chain uses TRBV7-2 and TRBJ2-3; D unresolved. From germline, CDR1 is SGHTA and CDR2 FQGNSA. The length of the CDR3 is 15 residues. The V gene lost 2 bases and the J gene lost 2 bases, with 11 bases spanning the gap. The CDR3 sequence: CASSLQPTPTDTQYF. CDR3 nucleotides: TGTGCCAGCAGCTTACAGCCTACTCCCACAGATACGCAGTATTTT. The full variable domain, completed using reference TRBV7-2 and TRBJ2-3, is GAGVSQSPSNKVTEKGKDVELRCDPISGHTALYWYRQSLGQGLEFLIYFQGNSAPDKSGLPSDRFSAERTGGSVSTLTIQRTQQEDSAVYLCASSLQPTPTDTQYFGPGTRLTVL.

This clonotype was counted at least ten times. The chain uses TRBV20-1 and TRBJ2-7; TRBD1 matches 7 bases. CDR3 length equals 15 residues. Germline V gene lookup returns CDR1 DFQATT and CDR2 SNEGSKA (reference sequence). Trimming removed 1 base from V and 3 bases from J; junction bases left unmatched: 9. CDR3 residues: CSARGGQPGVYEQYF. CDR3 DNA: TGCAGTGCTAGAGGGGGACAGCCAGGGGTCTACGAGCAGTACTTC.

This clonotype appeared many times. CDR3 coding DNA: TGTGCCAACCTCGACGGGCTCCATGGACCCTACGAGCAGTACTTC. Its protein product is CANLDGLHGPYEQYF. V usage is TRBV5-6 and J usage is TRBJ2-7; D not certain. CDR3 length equals 15 residues. Trimming left V 9 bases short and J 2 bases short, with 21 bases between. Germline V gene lookup returns CDR1 SGHDT and CDR2 YYEEEE.

This clonotype was seen only a few times. The gene calls are TRBV6-5 and TRBJ2-5, with 11 bases identical to TRBD2. V was clipped by 4 bases and J by 2 bases; unmatched bases: 3. The CDR3 loop spans 15 amino acids. Germline values: CDR1 MNHEY, CDR2 SVGAGI. The DNA for the CDR3 is TGTGCCAGCAGTTCCCGACTAGCGGGGCAAGAGACCCAGTACTTC. It encodes CASSSRLAGQETQYF.

This clonotype was found many times. The gene calls are TRBV29-1 and TRBJ2-1; possibly TRBD1 for D (6 bases). Germline CDR1 is SQVTM and CDR2 is ANQGSEA. The germline V and J ends were trimmed by 4 bases and 5 bases, with 12 bases remaining between them. The CDR3 contains 13 residues. DNA for the CDR3: TGCAGCGTTGGGGTTACAGGGAACAATGAGCAGTTCTTC. It specifies CSVGVTGNNEQFF.

This clonotype was observed many times. The chain has TRBV6-2 or TRBV6-3 and TRBJ2-3; perhaps TRBD2 as D (6 bases). V was clipped by 8 bases and J by 0 bases, with 15 bases between them. From germline, CDR1 is MNHEY and CDR2 SVGEGT. The length of the CDR3 is 15 residues. The CDR3 sequence: CASAKLGGSTDTQYF. The CDR3 coding sequence is TGTGCCAGCGCGAAGTTGGGAGGTAGCACAGATACGCAGTATTTT.

This clonotype was detected many times. This rearrangement joins TRBV20-1 to TRBJ1-2; D is perhaps TRBD1 (6 bases). Germline-derived CDR1 and CDR2 are DFQATT and SNEGSKA (reference sequence). Deletions cut 7 bases from V and 7 bases from J, with 10 bases between. CDR3 size: 10 residues. The CDR3 here is CSGGAGGYTF. The DNA for the CDR3 is TGCAGTGGGGGGGCGGGTGGCTACACCTTC.

This clonotype was observed a few times. The chain employs TRBV11-2 and TRBJ2-3, with 14 bases identical to TRBD2. Germline assignment: CDR1 SGHAT and CDR2 FQNNGV. The CDR3 loop spans 20 amino acids. V shed 0 bases, J shed 0 bases, and the junction held 8 bases outside the gene matches. The CDR3 reads CASSLERTSGRSYSTDTQYF. The DNA of the CDR3 is TGTGCCAGCAGCTTAGAAAGGACTAGCGGGAGGTCATACAGCACAGATACGCAGTATTTT. The whole variable domain, remainder taken from reference TRBV11-2 and TRBJ2-3, is EAGVAQSPRYKIIEKRQSVAFWCNPISGHATLYWYQQILGQGPKLLIQFQNNGVVDDSQLPKDRFSAERLKGVDSTLKIQPAKLEDSAVYLCASSLERTSGRSYSTDTQYFGPGTRLTVL.

This clonotype occurred a few times. V is TRBV11-2 and J is TRBJ1-1; no clear D gene. The V gene lost 2 bases and the J gene lost 1 base, with 14 bases spanning the gap. CDR1 and CDR2 from the germline V gene are SGHAT and FQNNGV. This CDR3 has 16 residues. CDR3 protein: CASSLWAGLPNTEAFF. The CDR3 region has the DNA TGTGCCAGCAGCTTATGGGCCGGGCTCCCGAACACTGAAGCTTTCTTT.

The chain employs TRBV20-1 and TRBJ1-4, with D maybe TRBD1 (6 bases). Trimming shortened V by 1 base and J by 8 bases, and 11 bases separated the two germline ends. Germline CDR1 is DFQATT and CDR2 is SNEGSKA (reference sequence). The CDR3 contains 13 residues. The CDR3 DNA is TGCAGTGCTAGAGGCAGGGGAGGGGAAAAACTGTTTTTT. Its translation is CSARGRGGEKLFF.

The V gene is TRBV7-9, the J gene TRBJ2-1, with D possibly being TRBD2 (5 bases). Germline values: CDR1 SEHNR, CDR2 FQNEAQ (reference sequence). The CDR3 loop spans 14 amino acids. Trimming removed 5 bases from V and 8 bases from J, with 16 bases in between. Here the CDR3 DNA reads TGTGCCAGCAGCCCTCGAGCCGGGGTGCATGAGCAGTTCTTC. It encodes CASSPRAGVHEQFF.

For this clonotype: A clone one base away is much larger, so this may be a read error. The gene calls are TRBV20-1 and TRBJ2-3; 10 nucleotides agree with TRBD2. The V gene's germline CDR1 is DFQATT and CDR2 SNEGSKA (reference sequence). V trimming: 6 bases; J trimming: 3 bases; junction bases outside the gene matches: 9. This CDR3 contains 15 residues. CDR3 protein: CSAGLAEVGTDTQYF. DNA for the CDR3: TGCAGTGCCGGACTAGCGGAAGTGGGAACAGATACGCAGTATTTT.

In its sample, this clonotype was seen many times. The chain carries TRBV10-3 and TRBJ1-1, with TRBD1 as a possible D gene (6 bases). Germline-derived CDR1 and CDR2 are ENHRY and SYGVKD. The CDR3 consists of 14 residues. The V and J ends lost 6 bases and 0 bases respectively, with 11 bases between them. The CDR3 spells CAIRVGQLNTEAFF. The CDR3 coding sequence is TGTGCCATCAGGGTCGGACAGCTGAACACTGAAGCTTTCTTT.

This clonotype came up many times. The chain's CDR3 is CASSGTHDNSPLHF. Here the CDR3 DNA reads TGTGCCAGCAGCGGGACACACGATAATTCACCCCTCCACTTT. The chain couples TRBV9 to TRBJ1-6; weak D call: TRBD1 (5 bases). Trimming pared 3 bases from V and 5 bases from J, leaving 9 bases between. This CDR3 region has 14 residues. Germline V CDR1 and CDR2: SGDLS, YYNGEE.

This clonotype is a singleton in its sample. This may stem from a read error, because a much larger clone lies one nucleotide away. V gene TRBV6-2 or TRBV6-3 combines with J gene TRBJ2-5; D uncertain. Per germline, CDR1 MNHEY and CDR2 SVGEGT. Trimming removed 2 bases from V and 10 bases from J, with 11 bases in between. The length of the CDR3 is 12 residues. The CDR3, as DNA: TGTGCCAGCAGTTACCTTAGTGGGATCCAGTACTTC. Translation: CASSYLSGIQYF.

Ten or more counts support this clonotype. The V call is TRBV6-1, the J call TRBJ1-4; D remains unclear. CDR1 is MNHNS, CDR2 SASEGT, per germline. The CDR3 is 15 amino acids. Trimming left V 8 bases short and J 4 bases short, with 17 bases between. Written as DNA, the CDR3 is TGTGCCAGCCAACGCGGTTTCGGCATTAATGAAAAACTGTTTTTT. Amino acid sequence: CASQRGFGINEKLFF.

This clonotype was detected many times. J is TRBJ2-2 and V is TRBV12-3 or TRBV12-4, with D possibly being TRBD2 (7 bases). This CDR3 region has 15 residues. The V end lost 5 bases, the J end lost 3 bases, and 13 bases lay between the germline ends. CDR3 sequence (DNA): TGTGCCAGCAGTCCGGGGAGGGGGTACACCGGGGAGCTGTTTTTT. Its protein is CASSPGRGYTGELFF.

This clonotype appeared many times. This chain uses TRBV4-3 with TRBJ2-7; weak D call: TRBD2 (5 bases). The CDR3 totals 13 residues. Trimming removed 5 bases from V and 3 bases from J, with 11 bases in between. Germline V lookup: CDR1 LGHNA, CDR2 YSLEER. The CDR3 protein is CASSSGINYEQYF. CDR3 coding DNA: TGCGCCAGCAGCAGCGGCATAAACTACGAGCAGTACTTC.

This clonotype was seen ten or more times. The rearrangement links TRBV12-3 or TRBV12-4 to TRBJ2-1; 11 bases agree with TRBD2. This CDR3 spans 16 amino acids. V trimming: 6 bases; J trimming: 9 bases; junction bases outside the gene matches: 13. The CDR3, as DNA: TGTGCCAGCAGCGCCCCTTGGAGACTAGCGGGACCTGAGCAGTTCTTC. Encoded protein: CASSAPWRLAGPEQFF.

At least ten counts were recorded for this clonotype. CDR3: CASSSRTGMNTGELFF. In DNA, the CDR3 is TGTGCCAGCAGCTCACGGACAGGGATGAACACCGGGGAGCTGTTTTTT. The chain has TRBV7-9 and TRBJ2-2, with TRBD1 matching over 8 bases. The CDR3 is made up of 16 amino acids. V lost 4 bases, J lost 1 base, and 5 bases stayed unmatched. Germline V lookup: CDR1 SEHNR, CDR2 FQNEAQ (reference sequence).

This clonotype appeared a few times. This chain links TRBV7-7 with TRBJ2-5, with D perhaps matching TRBD1 (6 bases). The V end lost 0 bases, the J end lost 4 bases, and 9 bases lay between the germline ends. CDR3 length equals 14 residues. Germline values: CDR1 SSHAT, CDR2 FNYEAQ (reference sequence). CDR3 sequence (DNA): TGTGCCAGCAGCTTAGCGCAGGGGCGAGAGACCCAGTACTTC. Its translation: CASSLAQGRETQYF. Variable domain in full (rest from reference TRBV7-7 and TRBJ2-5): GAGVSQSPRYKVTKRGQDVTLRCDPISSHATLYWYQQALGQGPEFLTYFNYEAQPDKSGLPSDRFSAERPEGSISTLTIQRTEQRDSAMYRCASSLAQGRETQYFGPGTRLLVL.

The V and J genes are TRBV30 and TRBJ2-7; D gene ambiguous. The ends were cut back, 4 bases at V and 6 bases at J, with 13 bases in the middle. Germline V gene lookup returns CDR1 GTSNPN and CDR2 SVGIG (reference sequence). The CDR3 runs 12 residues. CDR3 in DNA: TGTGCCTGGAAGGCGACTCCTCTCGAGCAGTACTTC. Its translation is CAWKATPLEQYF.

In this sample, this clonotype turned up many times. This sequence joins TRBV7-2 and TRBJ2-3; D not certain. The V and J ends lost 3 bases and 5 bases respectively, with 9 bases between them. Germline V CDR1 and CDR2: SGHTA, FQGNSA. This CDR3 is 13 amino acids long. DNA of the CDR3: TGTGCCAGCAGCTTTAATTCAGGAGATACGCAGTATTTT. Amino acids: CASSFNSGDTQYF.

This clonotype was seen ten or more times. The V gene is TRBV10-3, the J gene TRBJ2-6; D is uncertain. CDR3 length: 14 amino acids. Germline V gene data show CDR1 as ENHRY and CDR2 as SYGVKD. V lost 11 bases and J 3 bases, leaving 14 bases between the germline ends. The CDR3 DNA reads as TGTGCCGGTGAAGGCGTTGGTGGGGCCAACGTCCTGACTTTC. Translation gives CAGEGVGGANVLTF.